Following are 21 T cell receptor beta chains from one sample sequenced in a study of T-cell reconstitution after alpha-beta-depleted transplantation in children (dated by TCRdb to between 2015 and 2016). Library method: PCR. Sequencing was performed on an Illumina HiSeq 2500. TCR libraries were prepared with molecular barcoding, using unique molecular identifiers to normalize TCRbeta repertoire quantification. The public sequencing data were trimmed at Q25 with fastp and processed into clonotypes with MiXCR by TCRdb, which kept only in-frame beta chains. Identical CDR3 protein sequences are pooled into one entry, listed with their most common genes and DNA. The sample data list about 600,000 distinct CDR3 sequences, and about 11% of these were observed just once. The ten largest clones add up to about 4.2% of the sample. The specimen was PBMCs from the stem cell graft donor, collected from the stem cell graft. The receptors derive from a human donor who donated a stem cell graft to a child with acute myeloid leukemia.

In its sample, this clonotype was seen many times. The chain uses TRBV29-1 and TRBJ2-7; D gene unclear. The length of the CDR3 is 11 residues. V gave up 7 bases and J gave up 3 bases, with 10 bases separating them. Germline CDR1 SQVTM, CDR2 ANQGSEA. The chain's CDR3 is CSARNSYEQYF. DNA for the CDR3: TGCAGCGCCCGAAACAGCTACGAGCAGTACTTC.

The chain couples TRBV5-1 to TRBJ2-2; 7 bases are shared with TRBD2. CDR3 size: 15 residues. Germline V lookup: CDR1 SGHRS, CDR2 YFSETQ. V lost 0 bases, J lost 7 bases, and 6 bases stayed unmatched. The CDR3 DNA follows: TGCGCCAGCAGCTTGGTGAGCGGGATCGTCGGGGAGCTGTTTTTT. Amino acids: CASSLVSGIVGELFF.

In this sample, this clonotype turned up a few times. This rearrangement joins TRBV27 to TRBJ1-3, with D tentatively TRBD1 (6 bases). V shed 5 bases and J shed 0 bases, with 11 bases lying between them. Germline V gives CDR1 MNHEY, CDR2 SMNVEV (reference sequence). CDR3 length: 15 residues. The CDR3 loop is CASSPRGLSGNTIYF. The CDR3 region has the DNA TGTGCCAGCAGTCCCAGGGGCCTCTCTGGAAACACCATATATTTT.

This clonotype was counted many times. The J gene is TRBJ2-7, the V gene TRBV29-1, with 7 bases that match TRBD2. J gave up 2 bases and V 7 bases, and 2 bases lay outside the gene matches. This CDR3 region has 11 residues. Germline values: CDR1 SQVTM, CDR2 ANQGSEA. The CDR3, as DNA: TGCAGCGGGGGGGGGACCTACGAGCAGTACTTC. It specifies CSGGGTYEQYF.

This sequence joins TRBV12-3 or TRBV12-4 and TRBJ2-3; TRBD1 matches at 8 bases. The CDR3 length is 15 residues. After removal of 3 bases from V and 5 bases from J, the junction contained 7 bases not matched to a gene. The CDR3 DNA reads TGTGCCAGCAGTTTCCCCAGGGGGCATGGAGATACGCAGTATTTT. Encoded protein: CASSFPRGHGDTQYF.

The chain recombines TRBV7-8 with TRBJ2-7, with TRBD2 matching over 7 bases. After removal of 1 base from V and 0 bases from J, the junction contained 3 bases not matched to a gene. CDR3 length equals 15 residues. Looked up from germline, CDR1 is SGHVS and CDR2 is FQNEAQ. CDR3 in DNA: TGTGCCAGCAGCTTAGAAGGCGGGGGCTCCTACGAGCAGTACTTC. Residues: CASSLEGGGSYEQYF.

This clonotype was seen a handful of times. V is TRBV13 and J is TRBJ2-3; 7 positions agree with TRBD2. The J segment lost 8 bases and the V segment lost 5 bases, leaving 10 bases of the junction unmatched. Germline values: CDR1 PRHDT, CDR2 FYEKMQ (reference sequence). The CDR3 is 14 residues long. CDR3 nucleotides: TGTGCCAGCAGCCTACTAGTTTCGGGGGGTACGCAGTATTTT. Its protein is CASSLLVSGGTQYF.

This clonotype was picked up a small number of times. The rearrangement uses TRBV3-1 and TRBJ1-1, with a tentative D call TRBD1 (5 bases). V was shortened by 7 bases and J by 12 bases, with 18 bases between the two germline ends. Germline loops: CDR1 LGHDT, CDR2 YNNKEL (reference sequence). CDR3 length: 12 amino acids. The CDR3 DNA sequence: TGTGCCAGCATCCTCTTGACAGACGGGACTTTCTTT. Amino acid sequence: CASILLTDGTFF.

In its sample, this clonotype was seen a few times. This chain connects TRBV27 to TRBJ2-6; D may be TRBD2 (7 bases). The CDR3 extends over 18 amino acids. Germline V gene lookup returns CDR1 MNHEY and CDR2 SMNVEV (reference sequence). V was clipped by 3 bases and J by 4 bases, with 19 bases between them. The CDR3 region has the DNA TGTGCCAGCAGTTTCGAAGGAGGGGGGGGGATGGGGGCCAACGTCCTGACTTTC. Protein: CASSFEGGGGMGANVLTF.

Ten or more counts support this clonotype. This chain joins TRBV29-1 and TRBJ2-7, with D possibly TRBD1 on 6 matching bases. This CDR3 has 12 residues. Trimming removed 5 bases at V and 5 bases at J, with 13 bases between. The germline V gene encodes CDR1 SQVTM and CDR2 ANQGSEA. The CDR3 loop is CSVMIWGHEQYF. As DNA, the CDR3 is TGCAGCGTTATGATATGGGGGCACGAGCAGTACTTC.

This clonotype was picked up many times. The chain carries TRBV12-3 or TRBV12-4 and TRBJ2-3; D is ambiguous. V lost 7 bases, J lost 7 bases, and 15 bases lay in between. This CDR3 is 13 amino acids long. The chain's CDR3 is CASTPASSNTQYF. The CDR3 DNA follows: TGTGCCAGCACCCCCGCGTCTTCGAATACGCAGTATTTT.

The chain carries TRBV12-3 or TRBV12-4 and TRBJ2-3, with 15 nucleotides matching TRBD2. The CDR3 length is 19 residues. The trim removed 4 bases at V and 0 bases at J, leaving 8 bases unmatched. In DNA, the CDR3 is TGTGCCAGCAGTTCCTGGGGACTAGCGGGAGGTCCTAGCACAGATACGCAGTATTTT. Amino acids: CASSSWGLAGGPSTDTQYF.

The chain carries TRBV24-1 and TRBJ2-2; D gene unclear. The CDR3 is 11 residues long. Germline V CDR1 and CDR2: KGHDR, SFDVKD. Trimming shortened V by 7 bases and J by 5 bases, and 4 bases separated the two germline ends. The CDR3 DNA is TGTGCCACCAGAGAGACCGGGGAGCTGTTTTTT. Its translation is CATRETGELFF.

This clonotype came up many times. Here the CDR3 reads CSVGTRHTDTQYF. The CDR3 coding sequence is TGCAGCGTCGGGACTCGACACACAGATACGCAGTATTTT. The chain combines TRBV29-1 with TRBJ2-3, with a weak D call TRBD2 (6 bases). This CDR3 has 13 amino acids. Germline CDR1 reads SQVTM; CDR2 reads ANQGSEA. With 6 bases removed from V and 2 bases from J, the gap between germline ends came to 12 bases.

The chain uses TRBV28 and TRBJ2-7; D unclear. The CDR3 totals 12 residues. Germline CDR1 is MDHEN and CDR2 is SYDVKM. V lost 8 bases to trimming and J lost 7 bases, with 15 bases between them. The CDR3 DNA is TGTGCCAGCTTCAGCTCGGGTGGTGAGCAGTACTTC. This gives the protein CASFSSGGEQYF.

The CDR3 DNA sequence: TGTGCCATCAGTATATTCGGGACAGATAATTCACCCCTCCACTTT. Its protein product is CAISIFGTDNSPLHF. This chain joins TRBV10-3 and TRBJ1-6, with 7 bases that match TRBD1. With 5 bases clipped from V and 5 bases from J, the junction kept 6 bases outside the gene matches. This CDR3 is built from 15 residues. In germline, CDR1 is ENHRY, CDR2 SYGVKD.

V is TRBV7-2 and J is TRBJ2-1; 7 bases line up with TRBD2. This CDR3 region has 16 residues. Germline V gene data show CDR1 as SGHTA and CDR2 as FQGNSA. Germline trimming cut 4 bases from V and 5 bases from J; bases unmatched to any gene: 11. CDR3: CASSWGSGIRHNEQFF. As DNA, the CDR3 is TGTGCCAGCAGCTGGGGCAGCGGGATTAGACACAATGAGCAGTTCTTC. The variable domain in full, with the rest retrieved from reference TRBV7-2 and TRBJ2-1, is GAGVSQSPSNKVTEKGKDVELRCDPISGHTALYWYRQSLGQGLEFLIYFQGNSAPDKSGLPSDRFSAERTGGSVSTLTIQRTQQEDSAVYLCASSWGSGIRHNEQFFGPGTRLTVL.

The rearrangement uses TRBV5-1 and TRBJ1-6; D gene unclear. The CDR3 consists of 13 residues. With 0 bases removed from V and 8 bases from J, the gap between germline ends came to 6 bases. CDR1 and CDR2 (germline): SGHRS, YFSETQ. The CDR3 sequence is CASSLEGYSPLHF. DNA for the CDR3: TGCGCCAGCAGCTTGGAGGGATATTCACCCCTCCACTTT.

This clonotype was observed at least ten times. This chain connects TRBV20-1 to TRBJ1-5; D not certain. The germline CDR1 and CDR2 sequences are DFQATT and SNEGSKA (reference sequence). CDR3 size: 15 residues. The V gene lost 0 bases and the J gene lost 7 bases, with 16 bases spanning the gap. CDR3 bases: TGCAGTGCTAGAGATCTGCGGCAGGCGATGCAGCCCCAGCATTTT. Encoded protein: CSARDLRQAMQPQHF.

The sample holds a few counts of this clonotype. CDR3 DNA sequence: TGTGCCGCAGGGGGACCGCACTATGGCTACACCTTC. As protein: CAAGGPHYGYTF. The genes are TRBV7-3 and TRBJ1-2; TRBD1 matches 7 bases. Germline V lookup: CDR1 SGHTA, CDR2 FQGTGA. Germline trimming cut 11 bases from V and 3 bases from J; bases unmatched to any gene: 6. This CDR3 is built from 12 residues. The entire variable domain, with the rest obtained from reference TRBV7-3 and TRBJ1-2, is as follows: GAGVSQTPSNKVTEKGKYVELRCDPISGHTALYWYRQSLGQGPEFLIYFQGTGAADDSGLPNDRFFAVRPEGSVSTLKIQRTERGDSAVYLCAAGGPHYGYTFGSGTRLTVV.

This clonotype has only a few counts. The chain recombines TRBV15 with TRBJ2-3; D ambiguous. From germline, CDR1 is LNHNV and CDR2 YYDKDF (reference sequence). The CDR3 totals 13 residues. The germline V and J ends were trimmed by 0 bases and 5 bases, with 6 bases remaining between them. The CDR3 loop is CATSREARDTQYF. The CDR3 DNA reads as TGTGCCACCAGCAGAGAGGCGCGAGATACGCAGTATTTT.